This T cell receptor beta chain is from a study of T cell clusters in autoimmune cytopenias. One tube held mixed TRB-A and TRB-B primer pools for touch-down PCR. TCRdb re-analyzed the multiplex PCR reads; it lists each CDR3 protein once, without DNA. Reported are 8,000 to 8,500 distinct CDR3 sequences; the ten largest clones contain 28%. Roughly 38,000 genome equivalents of blood DNA were amplified for TRB. As regards this clonotype: The antigen is undetermined.

This CDR3 region has 16 residues. Germline V gives CDR1 LNHDA, CDR2 SQIVND (reference sequence). Broader study findings: Clustering suggested that physiological T cell clusters were missing in primary autoimmune cytopenia patients.

This chain links TRBV19 with TRBJ2-3; the D gene TCRdb calls, TRBD1, cannot be checked with no DNA. This sequence originates from a human donor with an autoimmune cytopenia or autoimmune hepatitis (not recorded which). The sequencing input was peripheral blood. The CDR3: CASSILGTNSPDTQYF.